The sequence of this T cell receptor beta chain was determined in a study of OX40 agonist ivuxolimab in advanced cancers. In the study overall: The dose-escalation group included hepatocellular carcinoma, melanoma, renal cell carcinoma and head and neck cancer. One hepatocellular carcinoma and a couple of cutaneous melanoma patients partially responded. Overall study results and limits: In a subset of nonresponders, normalized T-cell clonal expansion was also low. Both blood CD4+ and CD8+ T cells showed clonal growth by week 6 at 0.1 to 3.0 mg/kg.

Comment on this clone: The antigen remains unidentified.

Trimming stripped 5 bases from V and 10 bases from J, with 12 bases between. The CDR3 totals 12 residues. The V gene's germline CDR1 is SGHAT and CDR2 FQNNGV. The data were produced by immunoSEQ multiplex PCR, yet TCRdb's version contains in-frame clones alone and is incomplete. The sample lists about 110,000 clones; roughly 89% were seen once. This clonotype was obtained from an adult with an advanced solid tumor such as melanoma, head and neck, liver or kidney cancer. V usage is TRBV11-2 and J usage is TRBJ2-1; D remains ambiguous. Material: CD4+ or CD8+ T cells sorted from blood, obtained in a trial of the OX40 agonist ivuxolimab. Here the CDR3 DNA reads TGTGCCAGCAGCGCAAGGGCCAGAGAGCAGTTCTTC. Protein product: CASSARAREQFF.